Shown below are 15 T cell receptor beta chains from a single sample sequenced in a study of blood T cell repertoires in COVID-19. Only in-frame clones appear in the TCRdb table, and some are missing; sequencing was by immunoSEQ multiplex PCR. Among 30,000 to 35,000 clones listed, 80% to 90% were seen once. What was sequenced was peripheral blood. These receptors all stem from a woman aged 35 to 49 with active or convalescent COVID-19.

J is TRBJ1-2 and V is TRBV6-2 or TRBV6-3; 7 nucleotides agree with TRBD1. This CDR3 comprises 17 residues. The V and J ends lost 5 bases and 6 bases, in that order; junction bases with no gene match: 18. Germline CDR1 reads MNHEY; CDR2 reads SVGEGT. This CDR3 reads CASSLRVMGTDHHGYTF. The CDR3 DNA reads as TGTGCCAGCAGTCTCCGAGTAATGGGGACAGACCATCATGGCTACACCTTC.

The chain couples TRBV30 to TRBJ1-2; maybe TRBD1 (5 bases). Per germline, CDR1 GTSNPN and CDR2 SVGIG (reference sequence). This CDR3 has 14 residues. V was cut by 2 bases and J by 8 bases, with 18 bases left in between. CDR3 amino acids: CAWSKGARAGGYTF. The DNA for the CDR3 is TGTGCCTGGAGTAAAGGGGCCAGGGCTGGCGGCTACACCTTC.

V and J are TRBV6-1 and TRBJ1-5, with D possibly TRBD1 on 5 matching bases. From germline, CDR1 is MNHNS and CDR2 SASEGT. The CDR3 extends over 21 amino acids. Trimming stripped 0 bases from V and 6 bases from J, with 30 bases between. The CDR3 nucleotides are TGTGCCAGCAGTGAAGCCCACTTACTACGCCCGGGACTAAGGCAAGGTCAGCCCCAGCATTTT. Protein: CASSEAHLLRPGLRQGQPQHF.

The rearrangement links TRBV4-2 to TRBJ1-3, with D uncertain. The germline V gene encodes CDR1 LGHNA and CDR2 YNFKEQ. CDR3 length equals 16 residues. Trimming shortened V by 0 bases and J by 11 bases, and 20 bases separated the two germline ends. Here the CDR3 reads CASSQEVGQTVMAIYF. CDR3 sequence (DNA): TGTGCCAGCAGCCAAGAAGTTGGGCAGACGGTAATGGCCATATATTTT.

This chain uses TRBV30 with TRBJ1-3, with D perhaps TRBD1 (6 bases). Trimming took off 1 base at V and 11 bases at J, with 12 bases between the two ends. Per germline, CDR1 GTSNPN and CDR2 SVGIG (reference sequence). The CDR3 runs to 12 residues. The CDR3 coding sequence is TGTGCCTGGAGTGCAACGGGGGGCCCCATATATTTT. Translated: CAWSATGGPIYF.

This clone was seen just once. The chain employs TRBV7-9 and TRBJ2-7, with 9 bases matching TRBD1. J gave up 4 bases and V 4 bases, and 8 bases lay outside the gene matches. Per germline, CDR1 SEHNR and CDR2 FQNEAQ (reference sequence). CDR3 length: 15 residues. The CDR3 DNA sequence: TGTGCCAGCAGCTCCGGGACAGGGATAAGGTACGAGCAGTACTTC. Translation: CASSSGTGIRYEQYF. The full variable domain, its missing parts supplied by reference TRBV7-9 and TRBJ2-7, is DTGVSQNPRHKITKRGQNVTFRCDPISEHNRLYWYRQTLGQGPEFLTYFQNEAQLEKSRLLSDRFSAERPKGSFSTLEIQRTEQGDSAMYLCASSSGTGIRYEQYFGPGTRLTVT.

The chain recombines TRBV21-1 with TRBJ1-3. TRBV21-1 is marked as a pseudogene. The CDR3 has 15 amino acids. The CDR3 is CASSKAHGVGNTIYF. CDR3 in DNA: TGTGCCAGCAGCAAAGCGCACGGGGTTGGAAACACCATATATTTT.

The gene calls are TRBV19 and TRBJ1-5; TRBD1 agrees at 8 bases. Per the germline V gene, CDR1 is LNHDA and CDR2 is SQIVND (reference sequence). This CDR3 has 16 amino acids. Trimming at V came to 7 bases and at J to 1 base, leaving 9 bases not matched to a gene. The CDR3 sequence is CASTSGGPASNQPQHF. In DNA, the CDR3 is TGTGCCAGTACCTCAGGGGGCCCGGCGAGCAATCAGCCCCAGCATTTT.

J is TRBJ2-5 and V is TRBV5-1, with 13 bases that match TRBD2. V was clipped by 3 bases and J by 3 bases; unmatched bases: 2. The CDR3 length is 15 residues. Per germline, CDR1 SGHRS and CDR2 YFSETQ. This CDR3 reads CASSWTSGSKETQYF. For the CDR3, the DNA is TGCGCCAGCAGCTGGACTAGCGGGAGCAAAGAGACCCAGTACTTC.

The CDR3 is CASSAVGAGGYEQYF. The CDR3 DNA reads as TGTGCCAGCAGCGCCGTCGGAGCGGGGGGCTACGAGCAGTACTTC. V is TRBV6-5 and J is TRBJ2-7; TRBD2 matches at 9 bases. The length of the CDR3 is 15 residues. After removal of 6 bases from V and 3 bases from J, the junction contained 9 bases not matched to a gene. Germline loops: CDR1 MNHEY, CDR2 SVGAGI.

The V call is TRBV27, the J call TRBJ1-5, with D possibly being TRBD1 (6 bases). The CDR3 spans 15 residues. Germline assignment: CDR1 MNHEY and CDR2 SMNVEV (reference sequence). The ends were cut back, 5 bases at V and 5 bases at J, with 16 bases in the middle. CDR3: CASSPVGGAHQPQHF. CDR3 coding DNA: TGTGCCAGCAGTCCCGTAGGGGGGGCGCATCAGCCCCAGCATTTT.

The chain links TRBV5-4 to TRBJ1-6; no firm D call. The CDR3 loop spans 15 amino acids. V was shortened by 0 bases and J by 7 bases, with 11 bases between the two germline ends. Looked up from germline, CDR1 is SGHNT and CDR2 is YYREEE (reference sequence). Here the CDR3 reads CASSLGWAVNSPLHF. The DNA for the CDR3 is TGTGCCAGCAGCTTGGGTTGGGCAGTAAATTCACCCCTCCACTTT.

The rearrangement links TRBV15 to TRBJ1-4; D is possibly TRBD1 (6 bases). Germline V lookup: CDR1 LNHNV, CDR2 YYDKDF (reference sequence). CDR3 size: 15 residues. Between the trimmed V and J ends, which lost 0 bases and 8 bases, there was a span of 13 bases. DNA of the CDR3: TGTGCCACCAGCAGAGATGGGGGGGCTCGGGAAAAACTGTTTTTT. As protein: CATSRDGGAREKLFF.

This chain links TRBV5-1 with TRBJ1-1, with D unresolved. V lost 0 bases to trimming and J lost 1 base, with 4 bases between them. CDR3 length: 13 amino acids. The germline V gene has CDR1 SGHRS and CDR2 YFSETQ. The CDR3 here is CASSLDRNTEAFF. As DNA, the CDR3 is TGCGCCAGCAGCTTGGACAGGAACACTGAAGCTTTCTTT.

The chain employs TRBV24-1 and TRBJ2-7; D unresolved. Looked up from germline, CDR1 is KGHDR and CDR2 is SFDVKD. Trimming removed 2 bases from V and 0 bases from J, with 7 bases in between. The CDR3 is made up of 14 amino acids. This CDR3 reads CATSDWASSYEQYF. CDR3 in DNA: TGTGCCACCAGTGATTGGGCCAGCTCCTACGAGCAGTACTTC.